This T cell receptor (beta chain) emerged from a study of cytomegalovirus exposure and HLA in healthy donors (TCRdb year 2017). Background for the entire study: The 666 repertoires of the first cohort and the 110 or so validation repertoires were produced on the same platform, according to a later analysis. The aim of the study was to test whether cataloging public T cell receptors could identify signatures of past pathogen exposure. Besides the first cohort of approximately 670 subjects, a separate validation cohort made up of 95 to 150 different subjects was used. The study combined high-throughput TCR immunosequencing, statistical association of individual TCRs with disease status, and machine learning to predict cytomegalovirus infection status.

The library was prepared using the immunoSEQ multiplex PCR assay. The paper's processing steps were these. A statistical classification framework was built for diagnosing cytomegalovirus status from the catalog of TCR beta chain sequences. In TCRdb, the immuneACCESS table is reduced to in-frame sequences with V and J assigned. These tables do not hold every clone; where another copy was compared, an unresolved V gene accounts for under half, and the others remain unexplained. V, J and clone size derive from that table, while D and trimming were established from the DNA sequence. The sample table shows 190,000 or so clones, and roughly 82% are seen once. Clones ranked in the top ten supply roughly 13% of the sample. V loses 8 bases at its end and J loses 4 bases; junction bases beyond the gene matches: 8. From its cysteine to its phenylalanine, the CDR3 spans 14 amino acids. Of the read, only the CDR3 DNA is kept; its 42 bases are in frame from base 1. For CDR1 and CDR2, the germline V gene (reference sequence) lists MNHEY and SMNVEV.

Concerning this clone: The specificity of this receptor is unknown. No per-base quality is available; no much larger clone lies one base away.

The donors were included in the validation cohort of 130 or so subjects, a group kept apart from the approximately 650-subject first cohort. General study outcomes and caveats: A total of about 150 TCR beta chains were listed by the study as associated with cytomegalovirus. The classifier was reported to diagnose cytomegalovirus status with high specificity and sensitivity in both the original cohort and the validation cohort. Most TCR sequences were seen in very few donors, while some public TCRs were found in many individuals. The authors suggested that the approach could potentially be extended to other disease states and immunological phenotypes. Subsequent analysis determined that TCRs grouped into clusters in the first cohort also showed a tendency toward co-occurrence across the 120 validation repertoires, and approximately 93% of cluster scores exceeded 0. In vitro tests confirmed that a few of the cytomegalovirus-associated TCR beta chains recognize cytomegalovirus antigens. The validation cohort had no HLA typing available for a later analysis, so co-occurrence within that cohort was assessed over all 130 or so repertoires.

The sequenced material came from PBMCs. The TCR originated in a young woman in good health and CMV-seropositive. The rearranged segments are TRBV27 and TRBJ2-3, with TRBD1 identical over 8 junction bases. The CDR3 region has the sequence CASGWTGPADTQYF. The DNA reads TGTGCCAGCGGGTGGACAGGGCCCGCAGATACGCAGTATTTT.